Detailed here is one TCR beta chain. Libraries were prepared by immunoSEQ multiplex PCR; TCRdb keeps only in-frame clonotypes and omits some of them. The sample holds 25,000 or so clones, roughly 84% seen once. These data come from a study of blood T cell repertoires in COVID-19. About the study: COVID-19 samples collected from the United States, Italy and Spain covered acute and convalescent phases.

The length of the CDR3 is 17 residues. The germline V gene encodes CDR1 SGHTA and CDR2 FQGNSA. Unmatched junction bases numbered 11, after V lost 0 bases and J lost 12 bases. The TCR comes from a human donor in a cohort sampled during active COVID-19. Sequenced: peripheral blood. V and J are TRBV7-2 and TRBJ2-1; 13 bases are a match to TRBD2. This CDR3 is CASSLAGTSGTQSRQFF. The CDR3 nucleotides are TGTGCCAGCAGCTTAGCAGGGACTAGCGGGACCCAGAGTAGGCAGTTCTTC.